This paragraph covers one TCR beta chain sequence. Its antigen remains unknown. This entry is derived from a study of cytomegalovirus exposure and HLA in healthy donors. The study, taken as a whole, reports: With high specificity and sensitivity, the classifier reportedly diagnosed cytomegalovirus status. Per a later analysis, HLA-associated TCR beta chains showed more clonal expansion than other, equally common TCR beta chains. Among the CMV-associated chains, three were confirmed in vitro as specific for CMV antigens. A reported reduction in N-insertions relative to the roughly 710-donor mean was seen in an Asian-associated ancestry cluster in a later analysis.

The CDR3 spans 14 residues. Germline trimming cut 2 bases from V and 2 bases from J; bases unmatched to any gene: 3. CDR1 is MDHEN and CDR2 is SYDVKM in the germline V gene. Use of 60 Vbeta and 13 Jbeta primers characterized the PCR. Sequencing used immunoSEQ multiplex PCR; TCRdb keeps in-frame clones, though not all of them. Altogether some 120,000 clones are present, approximately 78% being singletons, with the ten largest covering 5.5% to 8%. The receptor's source is a woman in her forties in good health and CMV-seronegative. The sequencing sample was made of PBMCs. The V call is TRBV28, the J call TRBJ2-7, with 7 bases identical to TRBD1. The DNA for the CDR3 is TGTGCCAGCAGTTTACGAGGGGGCCCCTACGAGCAGTACTTC. Protein: CASSLRGGPYEQYF.